This T cell receptor beta chain was identified in a study of blood T cell repertoires in COVID-19. The CDR3 has 12 amino acids. Trimming stripped 0 bases from V and 8 bases from J, with 7 bases between. CDR1 LGHDT and CDR2 YNNKEL come from the germline V gene (reference sequence). Generated by immunoSEQ multiplex PCR, the TCRdb table keeps only in-frame clones and is missing some. The sample includes 140,000 to 150,000 clones, approximately 80% seen only once; the top ten take more than 4%. The sample was peripheral blood. The receptor's source is a woman in her forties or fifties with acute or convalescent COVID-19. The V gene is TRBV3-1 (or the pseudogene TRBV3-2), the J gene TRBJ2-5; D uncertain. As DNA, the CDR3 is TGTGCCAGCAGCCAAGAATATGTCACCCAGTACTTC. It yields the protein CASSQEYVTQYF.